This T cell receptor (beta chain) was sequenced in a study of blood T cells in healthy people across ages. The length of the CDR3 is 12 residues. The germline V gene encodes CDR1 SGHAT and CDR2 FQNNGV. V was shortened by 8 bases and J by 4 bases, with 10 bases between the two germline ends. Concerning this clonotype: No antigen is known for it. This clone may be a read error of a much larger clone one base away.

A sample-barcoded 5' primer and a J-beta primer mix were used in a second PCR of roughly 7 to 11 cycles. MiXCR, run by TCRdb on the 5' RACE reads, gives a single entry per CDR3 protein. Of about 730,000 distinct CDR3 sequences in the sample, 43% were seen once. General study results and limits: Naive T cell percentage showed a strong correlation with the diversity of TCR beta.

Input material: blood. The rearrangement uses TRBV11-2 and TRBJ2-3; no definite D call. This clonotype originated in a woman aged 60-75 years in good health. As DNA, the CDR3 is TGTGCCAGCCATCCTTCTTCAGATACGCAGTATTTT. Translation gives CASHPSSDTQYF.